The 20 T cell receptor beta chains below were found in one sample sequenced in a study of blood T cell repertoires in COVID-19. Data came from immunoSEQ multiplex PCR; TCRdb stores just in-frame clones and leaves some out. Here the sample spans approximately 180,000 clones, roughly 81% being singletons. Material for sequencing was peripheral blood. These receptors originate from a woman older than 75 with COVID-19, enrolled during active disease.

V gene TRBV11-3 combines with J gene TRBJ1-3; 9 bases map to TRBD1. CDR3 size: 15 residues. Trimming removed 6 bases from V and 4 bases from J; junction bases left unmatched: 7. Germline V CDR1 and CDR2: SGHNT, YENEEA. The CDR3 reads CASSPNRGPGNTIYF. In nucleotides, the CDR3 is TGTGCCAGCAGTCCCAACAGGGGGCCAGGAAACACCATATATTTT.

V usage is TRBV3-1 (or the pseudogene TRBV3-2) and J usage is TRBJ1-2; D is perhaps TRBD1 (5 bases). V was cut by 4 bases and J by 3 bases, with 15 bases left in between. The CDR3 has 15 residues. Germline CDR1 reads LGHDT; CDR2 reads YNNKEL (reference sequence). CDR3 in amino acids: CASSPGTGDYYGYTF. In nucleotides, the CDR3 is TGTGCCAGCAGCCCCGGGACGGGAGATTACTATGGCTACACCTTC.

The CDR3: CASSARAGGPYSNQPQHF. CDR3 sequence (DNA): TGTGCCAGCAGCGCCCGGGCCGGGGGGCCTTATAGCAATCAGCCCCAGCATTTT. V gene TRBV7-8 combines with J gene TRBJ1-5; a weak D match, TRBD1 (6 bases). V lost 5 bases to trimming and J lost 0 bases, with 20 bases between them. The CDR3 loop spans 18 amino acids. Per the germline V gene, CDR1 is SGHVS and CDR2 is FQNEAQ.

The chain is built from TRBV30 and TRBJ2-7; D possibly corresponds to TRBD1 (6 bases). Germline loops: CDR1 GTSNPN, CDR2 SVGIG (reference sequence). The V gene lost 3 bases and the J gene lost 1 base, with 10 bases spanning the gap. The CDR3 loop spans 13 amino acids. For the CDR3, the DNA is TGTGCCTGGAGGCAAGGACAGTCCTACGAGCAGTACTTC. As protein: CAWRQGQSYEQYF.

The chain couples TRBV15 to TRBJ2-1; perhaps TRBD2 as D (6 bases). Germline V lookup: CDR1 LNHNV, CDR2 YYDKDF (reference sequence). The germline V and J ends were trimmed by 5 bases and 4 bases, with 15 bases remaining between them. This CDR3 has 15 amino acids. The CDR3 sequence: CATSRERAEYNEQFF. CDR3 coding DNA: TGTGCCACCAGCCGCGAGCGGGCTGAATACAATGAGCAGTTCTTC.

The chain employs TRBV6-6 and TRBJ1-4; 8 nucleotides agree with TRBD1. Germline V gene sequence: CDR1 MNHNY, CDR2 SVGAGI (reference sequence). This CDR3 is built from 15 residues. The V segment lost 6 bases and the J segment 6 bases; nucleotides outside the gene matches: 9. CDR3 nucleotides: TGTGCCAGCAGCCCGGGGGCAGGGGGCTATGAAAAACTGTTTTTT. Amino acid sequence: CASSPGAGGYEKLFF.

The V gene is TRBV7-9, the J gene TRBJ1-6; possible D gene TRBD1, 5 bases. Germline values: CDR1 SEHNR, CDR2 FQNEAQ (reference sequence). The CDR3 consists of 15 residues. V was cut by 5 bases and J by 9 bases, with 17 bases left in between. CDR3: CASSPTPLGGSPLHF. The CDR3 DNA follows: TGTGCCAGCAGCCCGACCCCCCTGGGGGGTTCACCCCTCCACTTT.

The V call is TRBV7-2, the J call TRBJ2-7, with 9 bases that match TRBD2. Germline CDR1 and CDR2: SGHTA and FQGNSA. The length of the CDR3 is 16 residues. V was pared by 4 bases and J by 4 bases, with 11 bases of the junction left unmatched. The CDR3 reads CASSSVGLAKVYEQYF. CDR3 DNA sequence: TGTGCCAGCAGCTCCGTAGGACTAGCGAAGGTGTACGAGCAGTACTTC.

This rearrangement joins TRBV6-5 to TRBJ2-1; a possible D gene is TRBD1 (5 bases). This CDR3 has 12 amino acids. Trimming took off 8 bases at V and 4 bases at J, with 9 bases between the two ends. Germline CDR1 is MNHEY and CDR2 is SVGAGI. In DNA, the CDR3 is TGTGCCAGCCAACACAGGTACAATGAGCAGTTCTTC. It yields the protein CASQHRYNEQFF.

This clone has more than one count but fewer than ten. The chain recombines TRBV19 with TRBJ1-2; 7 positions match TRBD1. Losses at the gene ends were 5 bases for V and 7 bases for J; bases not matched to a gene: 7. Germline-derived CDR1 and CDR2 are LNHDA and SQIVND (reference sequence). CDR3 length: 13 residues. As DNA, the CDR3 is TGTGCCAGTAGTGCGCGGGACAGACGTGGCTACACCTTC. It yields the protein CASSARDRRGYTF.

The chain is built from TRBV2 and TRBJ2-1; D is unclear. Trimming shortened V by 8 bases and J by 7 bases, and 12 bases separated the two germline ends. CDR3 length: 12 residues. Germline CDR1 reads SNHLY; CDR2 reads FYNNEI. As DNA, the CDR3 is TGTGCCAGCGGCGGTCCCTCGAATGAGCAGTTCTTC. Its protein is CASGGPSNEQFF.

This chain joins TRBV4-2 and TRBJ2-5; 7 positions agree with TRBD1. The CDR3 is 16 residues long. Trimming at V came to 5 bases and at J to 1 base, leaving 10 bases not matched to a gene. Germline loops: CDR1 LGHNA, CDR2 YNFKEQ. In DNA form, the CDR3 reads TGTGCCAGCAGCGACGGTTTAACAGGGGCCCAAGAGACCCAGTACTTC. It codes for CASSDGLTGAQETQYF.

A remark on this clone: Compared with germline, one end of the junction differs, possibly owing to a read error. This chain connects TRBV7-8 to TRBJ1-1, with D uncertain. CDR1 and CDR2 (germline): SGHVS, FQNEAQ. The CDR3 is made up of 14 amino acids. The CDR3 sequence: CASSLVAANTEAFF. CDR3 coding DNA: TGTGCCAGCAGCTTAGTGGCAGCGAACACCGAAGCTTTCTTT.

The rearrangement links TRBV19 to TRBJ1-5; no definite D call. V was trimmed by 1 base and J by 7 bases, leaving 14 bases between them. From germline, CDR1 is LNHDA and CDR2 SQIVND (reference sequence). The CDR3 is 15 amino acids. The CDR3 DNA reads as TGTGCCAGTAGTATAGTACGGAGCGGTCGGCAGCCCCAGCATTTT. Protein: CASSIVRSGRQPQHF.

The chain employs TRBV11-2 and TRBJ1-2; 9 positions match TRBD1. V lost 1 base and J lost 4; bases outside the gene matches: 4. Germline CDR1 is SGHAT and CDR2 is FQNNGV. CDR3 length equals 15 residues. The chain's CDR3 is CASSLGTGVVYGYTF. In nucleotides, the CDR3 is TGTGCCAGCAGCTTAGGGACAGGGGTCGTCTATGGCTACACCTTC.

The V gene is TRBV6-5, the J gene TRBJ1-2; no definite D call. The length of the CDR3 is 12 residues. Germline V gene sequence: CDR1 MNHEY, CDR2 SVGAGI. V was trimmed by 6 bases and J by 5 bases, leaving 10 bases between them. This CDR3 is CASSGGGYGYTF. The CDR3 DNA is TGTGCCAGCAGCGGAGGCGGATATGGCTACACCTTC.

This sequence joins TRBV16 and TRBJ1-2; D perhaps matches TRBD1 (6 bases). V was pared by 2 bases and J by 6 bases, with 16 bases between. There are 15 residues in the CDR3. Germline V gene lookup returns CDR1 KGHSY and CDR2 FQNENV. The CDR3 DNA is TGTGCCAGCAGCCAAGGGACACCTCTGTCGGATGGCTACACCTTC. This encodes CASSQGTPLSDGYTF.

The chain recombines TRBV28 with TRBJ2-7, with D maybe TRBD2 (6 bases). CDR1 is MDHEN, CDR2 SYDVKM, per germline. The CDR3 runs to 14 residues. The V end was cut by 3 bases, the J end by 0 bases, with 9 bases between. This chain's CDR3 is CASSFGGISYEQYF. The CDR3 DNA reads TGTGCCAGCAGTTTCGGCGGGATCTCCTACGAGCAGTACTTC.

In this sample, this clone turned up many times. The CDR3 protein is CASSQEIAVVTDTQYF. The CDR3 DNA is TGTGCCAGCAGCCAAGAGATAGCGGTTGTCACAGATACGCAGTATTTT. This sequence joins TRBV4-2 and TRBJ2-3; maybe TRBD2 (6 bases). Germline CDR1 is LGHNA and CDR2 is YNFKEQ. The V end lost 0 bases, the J end lost 2 bases, and 12 bases lay between the germline ends. This CDR3 region has 16 residues.

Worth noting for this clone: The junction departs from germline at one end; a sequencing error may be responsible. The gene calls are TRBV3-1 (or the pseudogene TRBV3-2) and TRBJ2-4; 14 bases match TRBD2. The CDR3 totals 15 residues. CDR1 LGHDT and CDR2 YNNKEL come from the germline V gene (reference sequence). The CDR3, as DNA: TGTGCCAGCAGCCAAGAGACTAGCGGGAGGGCACACCAGTCCTTC. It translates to CASSQETSGRAHQSF.